The next 26 T cell receptor beta chains were all read from a single sample in a study of cytomegalovirus exposure and HLA in healthy donors. With 60 Vbeta and 13 Jbeta primers, the PCR was carried out. This table comes from immunoSEQ multiplex PCR, and its TCRdb copy is limited to in-frame clones, with some not included. The sample holds roughly 300,000 clones, roughly 88% seen once. The specimen was PBMCs. Receptors originate from a man aged 35-49 years in good health and CMV-seropositive.

This clone was seen a few times. This sequence joins TRBV7-6 and TRBJ1-3, with 10 bases identical to TRBD1. Germline V CDR1 and CDR2: SGHVS, FNYEAQ. The CDR3 consists of 16 residues. J gave up 4 bases and V 3 bases, and 6 bases lay outside the gene matches. CDR3 in amino acids: CASSFRSTGGGNTIYF. CDR3 nucleotides: TGTGCCAGCAGCTTTCGTTCGACAGGGGGCGGAAACACCATATATTTT.

V and J are TRBV30 and TRBJ1-5; 9 bases map to TRBD1. CDR3 length: 18 residues. In germline, CDR1 is GTSNPN, CDR2 SVGIG (reference sequence). V shed 2 bases, J shed 2 bases, and the junction held 13 bases outside the gene matches. The CDR3 DNA reads as TGTGCCTGGAGTCGGGACAGGGAATTAGGGTTCGGCAATCAGCCCCAGCATTTT. It is translated as CAWSRDRELGFGNQPQHF.

The chain recombines TRBV27 with TRBJ1-2; TRBD1 matches at 10 bases. This CDR3 spans 15 amino acids. The junction had 9 bases not matched to a gene; V was cut back by 4 bases and J by 7 bases. Germline V gives CDR1 MNHEY, CDR2 SMNVEV (reference sequence). CDR3: CASSSQDRGRIGYTF. CDR3 sequence (DNA): TGTGCCAGCAGTTCCCAGGACAGGGGGAGGATTGGCTACACCTTC.

This sequence joins TRBV4-2 and TRBJ2-3, with D unresolved. The CDR3 runs to 13 residues. Germline V gene lookup returns CDR1 LGHNA and CDR2 YNFKEQ. The V gene lost 8 bases and the J gene lost 4 bases, with 13 bases spanning the gap. The DNA of the CDR3 is TGTGCCAGCGCACGCGCGAGTTCAGATACGCAGTATTTT. Amino acid sequence: CASARASSDTQYF.

V is TRBV19 and J is TRBJ2-7; D possibly corresponds to TRBD1 (6 bases). Germline V CDR1 and CDR2: LNHDA, SQIVND (reference sequence). Between the trimmed V and J ends, which lost 4 bases and 5 bases, there was a span of 18 bases. The CDR3 runs to 15 residues. CDR3: CASSNPPKGVDEQYF. The CDR3 nucleotides read TGTGCCAGTAGTAACCCCCCGAAGGGGGTGGACGAGCAGTACTTC.

The chain carries TRBV15 and TRBJ1-1, with 10 nucleotides matching TRBD1. V trimming: 3 bases; J trimming: 3 bases; junction bases outside the gene matches: 4. The CDR3 has 15 amino acids. Germline loops: CDR1 LNHNV, CDR2 YYDKDF (reference sequence). Here the CDR3 DNA reads TGTGCCACCAGCAGTCGACAGGGGGCTTACACTGAAGCTTTCTTT. It translates to CATSSRQGAYTEAFF.

V gene TRBV5-4 combines with J gene TRBJ2-7, with TRBD2 identical over 11 bases. The CDR3 extends over 15 amino acids. Germline CDR1 and CDR2: SGHNT and YYREEE (reference sequence). After removal of 5 bases from V and 2 bases from J, the junction contained 6 bases not matched to a gene. The DNA for the CDR3 is TGTGCCAGCAGACCGGGACTAGCGGTAACCTACGAGCAGTACTTC. Translation: CASRPGLAVTYEQYF.

The chain joins TRBV19 to TRBJ2-7; 7 bases map to TRBD2. After removal of 5 bases from V and 2 bases from J, the junction contained 6 bases not matched to a gene. Germline V gene lookup returns CDR1 LNHDA and CDR2 SQIVND (reference sequence). This CDR3 has 14 amino acids. The CDR3 spells CASSPRRGAYEQYF. The CDR3 DNA follows: TGTGCCAGTAGTCCGCGACGGGGGGCCTACGAGCAGTACTTC.

V usage is TRBV19 and J usage is TRBJ1-2; tentatively, D is TRBD1 (6 bases). This CDR3 contains 19 residues. Looked up from germline, CDR1 is LNHDA and CDR2 is SQIVND (reference sequence). V lost 2 bases and J 1 base, leaving 23 bases between the germline ends. The chain's CDR3 is CASSITVVRQEAINYGYTF. The DNA of the CDR3 is TGTGCCAGTAGTATAACAGTGGTGAGACAGGAGGCAATTAACTATGGCTACACCTTC.

The V gene is TRBV11-2, the J gene TRBJ2-2; TRBD2 agrees at 8 bases. The germline gives CDR1 SGHAT, CDR2 FQNNGV. Germline trimming cut 1 base from V and 5 bases from J; bases unmatched to any gene: 3. CDR3 length equals 15 residues. The CDR3, as DNA: TGTGCCAGCAGCTTAGTGAGCGGGAGTACCGGGGAGCTGTTTTTT. It translates to CASSLVSGSTGELFF.

This chain uses TRBV11-3 with TRBJ2-7, with 7 bases that match TRBD2. Trimming cost V 4 bases and J 6 bases; bases outside gene matches: 3. The CDR3 has 12 residues. Looked up from germline, CDR1 is SGHNT and CDR2 is YENEEA. CDR3 loop: CASSSSGGEQYF. The DNA for the CDR3 is TGTGCCAGCAGCTCCTCGGGGGGCGAGCAGTACTTC.

The CDR3 loop is CASSGGLAGTRPYNEQFF. CDR3 nucleotide sequence: TGTGCCAGCAGCGGGGGACTAGCGGGGACCCGCCCTTACAATGAGCAGTTCTTC. This chain connects TRBV7-9 to TRBJ2-1; TRBD2 matches at 13 bases. With 5 bases clipped from V and 4 bases from J, the junction kept 11 bases outside the gene matches. CDR3 length equals 18 residues. Looked up from germline, CDR1 is SEHNR and CDR2 is FQNEAQ (reference sequence).

This chain joins TRBV2 and TRBJ1-1; D might be TRBD1 (5 bases). The CDR3 is made up of 13 amino acids. V lost 6 bases and J 3 bases, leaving 11 bases between the germline ends. The V gene's germline CDR1 is SNHLY and CDR2 FYNNEI. The CDR3 is CASRRQGYTEAFF. In DNA, the CDR3 is TGTGCCAGCAGGCGTCAGGGCTACACTGAAGCTTTCTTT. Full variable domain (missing parts from reference TRBV2 and TRBJ1-1): EPEVTQTPSHQVTQMGQEVILRCVPISNHLYFYWYRQILGQKVEFLVSFYNNEISEKSEIFDDQFSVERPDGSNFTLKIRSTKLEDSAMYFCASRRQGYTEAFFGQGTRLTVV.

The V gene is TRBV7-9, the J gene TRBJ2-7, with D tentatively TRBD1 (5 bases). The germline V and J ends were trimmed by 5 bases and 0 bases, with 17 bases remaining between them. From germline, CDR1 is SEHNR and CDR2 FQNEAQ (reference sequence). This CDR3 has 16 amino acids. The DNA for the CDR3 is TGTGCCAGCAGCGGGTTCAGACAAGGGGTCTCCTACGAGCAGTACTTC. Translated: CASSGFRQGVSYEQYF. Looking up the rest from reference TRBV7-9 and TRBJ2-7 gives the full variable domain: DTGVSQNPRHKITKRGQNVTFRCDPISEHNRLYWYRQTLGQGPEFLTYFQNEAQLEKSRLLSDRFSAERPKGSFSTLEIQRTEQGDSAMYLCASSGFRQGVSYEQYFGPGTRLTVT.

The gene calls are TRBV7-9 and TRBJ2-7, with 9 bases that match TRBD1. Looked up from germline, CDR1 is SEHNR and CDR2 is FQNEAQ (reference sequence). V lost 3 bases, J lost 6 bases, and 9 bases stayed unmatched. The CDR3 sequence is 15 residues long. This CDR3 is CASSFYRDREVEQYF. CDR3 in DNA: TGTGCCAGCAGCTTTTACCGGGACAGGGAAGTCGAGCAGTACTTC.

In this sample, this clone turned up once. V usage is TRBV5-4 and J usage is TRBJ2-7; perhaps TRBD1 as D (6 bases). The CDR3 has 13 amino acids. CDR1 is SGHNT and CDR2 is YYREEE in the germline V gene (reference sequence). V was clipped by 0 bases and J by 3 bases, with 7 bases between them. CDR3 bases: TGTGCCAGCAGCTTGGGGACAGACTACGAGCAGTACTTC. Encoded protein: CASSLGTDYEQYF. The whole variable domain, remainder taken from reference TRBV5-4 and TRBJ2-7, is ETGVTQSPTHLIKTRGQQVTLRCSSQSGHNTVSWYQQALGQGPQFIFQYYREEENGRGNFPPRFSGLQFPNYSSELNVNALELDDSALYLCASSLGTDYEQYFGPGTRLTVT.

The J gene is TRBJ2-1, the V gene TRBV9; 7 nucleotides agree with TRBD2. The trim removed 0 bases at V and 6 bases at J, leaving 3 bases unmatched. CDR1 and CDR2 (germline): SGDLS, YYNGEE. The CDR3 spans 14 residues. The CDR3 spells CASSVVVAGNEQFF. The CDR3 nucleotides read TGTGCCAGCAGCGTAGTGGTAGCGGGCAATGAGCAGTTCTTC.

This clone was picked up one time. The CDR3 bases are TGTGCCAGCAGCGATCGAGTGTCCGATGAGCAGTTCTTC. Translation: CASSDRVSDEQFF. The gene calls are TRBV14 and TRBJ2-1; D uncertain. The germline V gene has CDR1 SGHDN and CDR2 FVKESK. Trimming removed 5 bases from V and 8 bases from J, with 13 bases in between. CDR3 length: 13 amino acids.

The chain has TRBV20-1 and TRBJ1-2, with D perhaps matching TRBD1 (5 bases). Germline lookup yields CDR1 DFQATT and CDR2 SNEGSKA (reference sequence). V dropped 6 bases and J dropped 9 bases, with 14 bases sitting between them. The CDR3 runs 11 residues. The CDR3, as DNA: TGCAGTGCGATGGGGGGTACGAGCTACACCTTC. Translating it yields CSAMGGTSYTF.

Points on this clone: The germline gene is not matched at one end of the junction; a read error may be the cause. This chain links TRBV7-9 with TRBJ2-7, with a tentative D call TRBD1 (6 bases). The CDR3 is made up of 16 amino acids. Germline V gene sequence: CDR1 SEHNR, CDR2 FQNEAQ (reference sequence). The CDR3 nucleotides are TGTTCCAGCAGCTTCGCAGTTCTACAGGGATTAGGGGAGCAGTACTTC. This gives the protein CSSSFAVLQGLGEQYF. Filled out from reference TRBV7-9 and TRBJ2-7, the complete variable domain reads DTGVSQNPRHKITKRGQNVTFRCDPISEHNRLYWYRQTLGQGPEFLTYFQNEAQLEKSRLLSDRFSAERPKGSFSTLEIQRTEQGDSAMYLCSSSFAVLQGLGEQYFGPGTRLTVT.

This clone has more than one count but fewer than ten. The chain has TRBV2 and TRBJ1-4, with a weak D call TRBD1 (5 bases). CDR1 is SNHLY, CDR2 FYNNEI, per germline. The germline V and J ends were trimmed by 5 bases and 15 bases, with 22 bases remaining between them. The CDR3 extends over 14 amino acids. The CDR3 nucleotides read TGTGCCAGCAGTTCGGGACTTGTTGAAAAAGTAGTGTTTTTT. Residues: CASSSGLVEKVVFF.

This chain links TRBV7-6 with TRBJ1-1; possible D gene TRBD1, 6 bases. Germline values: CDR1 SGHVS, CDR2 FNYEAQ. The V and J ends lost 2 bases and 4 bases respectively, with 8 bases between them. The CDR3 is 13 residues long. The CDR3 bases are TGTGCCAGCAGCTTACAGGGGCCCACTGAAGCTTTCTTT. As protein: CASSLQGPTEAFF.

There are a few counts of this clone. The gene calls are TRBV4-1 and TRBJ2-1; D may be TRBD1 (6 bases). CDR1 and CDR2 (germline): MGHRA, YSYEKL. Trimming took off 4 bases at V and 7 bases at J, with 17 bases between the two ends. The CDR3 has 15 amino acids. CDR3 sequence reads: CASSLSGRGGNEQFF. CDR3 coding DNA: TGCGCCAGCAGCCTCTCGGGCAGGGGTGGGAATGAGCAGTTCTTC.

The rearrangement uses TRBV2 and TRBJ2-7, with a possible D match to TRBD2 (5 bases). This CDR3 has 14 residues. CDR1 is SNHLY, CDR2 FYNNEI, per germline. Trimming took off 8 bases at V and 0 bases at J, with 14 bases between the two ends. The DNA for the CDR3 is TGTGCCAGCGAGGGCGCTAGTTCCTCCTACGAGCAGTACTTC. Protein sequence: CASEGASSSYEQYF.

The J gene is TRBJ1-3, the V gene TRBV6-1, with D unresolved. There are 15 residues in the CDR3. Germline assignment: CDR1 MNHNS and CDR2 SASEGT. Between the trimmed V and J ends, which lost 3 bases and 1 base, there was a span of 10 bases. The CDR3, as DNA: TGTGCCAGCAGTGAGGTTCCGGGATCTGGAAACACCATATATTTT. Protein sequence: CASSEVPGSGNTIYF.

In its sample, this clone was seen once. The rearrangement uses TRBV2 and TRBJ2-3, with D possibly being TRBD1 (6 bases). This CDR3 is built from 15 residues. V was clipped by 4 bases and J by 2 bases, with 13 bases between them. CDR1 and CDR2 (germline): SNHLY, FYNNEI. In nucleotides, the CDR3 is TGTGCCAGCAGTGGAGGAACAGGGCCCACAGATACGCAGTATTTT. It translates to CASSGGTGPTDTQYF.